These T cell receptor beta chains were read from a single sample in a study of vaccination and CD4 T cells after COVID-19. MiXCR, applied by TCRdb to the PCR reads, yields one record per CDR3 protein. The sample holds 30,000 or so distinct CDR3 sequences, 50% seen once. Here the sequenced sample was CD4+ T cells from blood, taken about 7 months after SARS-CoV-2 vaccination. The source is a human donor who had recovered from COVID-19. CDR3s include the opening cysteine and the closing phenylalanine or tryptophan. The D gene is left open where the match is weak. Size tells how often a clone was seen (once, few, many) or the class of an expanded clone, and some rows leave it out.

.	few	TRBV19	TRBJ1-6	CASSIDSPRAPLHF	TGTGCCAGTAGTATTGACAGCCCCAGGGCACCCCTCCACTTT
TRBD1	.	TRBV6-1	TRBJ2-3	CASSNRDSLTDTQYF	TGTGCCAGCAGTAACCGGGACAGCCTCACAGATACGCAGTATTTT
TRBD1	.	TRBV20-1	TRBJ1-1	CSASQGAMNTEAFF	TGCAGTGCTTCACAGGGGGCTATGAACACTGAAGCTTTCTTT
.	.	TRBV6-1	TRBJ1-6	CASSHDLAGSHYNSPLHF	TGTGCCAGCAGTCATGATTTGGCGGGGTCGCACTATAATTCACCCCTCCACTTT
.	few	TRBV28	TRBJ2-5	CASSLPWTRAGAQYF	TGTGCCAGCAGTCTCCCTTGGACTCGGGCAGGGGCCCAGTACTTC
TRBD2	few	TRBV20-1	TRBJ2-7	CSARELAESYEQYF	TGCAGTGCTAGAGAACTAGCGGAGTCCTACGAGCAGTACTTC
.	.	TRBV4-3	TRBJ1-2	CASSPRTATNYGYTF	TGCGCCAGCAGCCCACGGACAGCAACTAACTATGGCTACACCTTC
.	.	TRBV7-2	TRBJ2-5	CASSLVIAANQYF	TGTGCCAGCAGCTTAGTCATTGCAGCGAACCAGTACTTC
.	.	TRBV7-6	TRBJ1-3	CASSLVTDSGNTIYF	TGTGCCAGCAGCTTAGTCACAGACTCTGGAAACACCATATATTTT
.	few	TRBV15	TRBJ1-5	CATSRAGGQDQPQHF	TGTGCCACCAGCAGGGCGGGCGGGCAAGATCAGCCCCAGCATTTT
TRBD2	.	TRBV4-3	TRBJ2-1	CASSQGTSRSSYNEQFF	TGCGCCAGCAGCCAAGGGACTAGCCGGAGCTCCTACAATGAGCAGTTCTTC
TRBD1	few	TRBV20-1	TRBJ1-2	CSAGQGTGGYTF	TGCAGTGCTGGACAGGGAACAGGAGGCTACACCTTC
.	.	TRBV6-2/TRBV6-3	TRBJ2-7	CASSRPAGTAYEQYF	TGTGCCAGCAGTCGACCCGCCGGGACCGCCTACGAGCAGTACTTC
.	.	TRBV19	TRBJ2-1	CASSIEGLAEQFF	TGTGCCAGTAGTATAGAGGGCCTAGCGGAGCAGTTCTTC
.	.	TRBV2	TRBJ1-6	CASSWGDNSPLHF	TGTGCCAGCAGCTGGGGGGATAATTCACCCCTCCACTTT
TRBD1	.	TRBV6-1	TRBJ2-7	CASSQGTVSYEQYF	TGTGCCAGCAGTCAAGGGACAGTTTCCTACGAGCAGTACTTC
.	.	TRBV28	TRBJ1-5	CASTGPSNQPQHF	TGTGCCAGCACAGGCCCCTCCAATCAGCCCCAGCATTTT
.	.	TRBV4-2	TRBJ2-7	CASSQDTVAGPGPYEQYF	TGTGCCAGCAGCCAAGATACGGTGGCGGGACCCGGTCCATACGAGCAGTACTTC
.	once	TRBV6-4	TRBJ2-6	CASSDDYSGANVLTF	TGTGCCAGCAGTGACGACTACTCTGGGGCCAACGTCCTGACTTTC
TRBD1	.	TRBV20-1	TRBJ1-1	CSAPKTGAFTEAFF	TGCAGTGCCCCCAAGACAGGGGCTTTCACTGAAGCTTTCTTT
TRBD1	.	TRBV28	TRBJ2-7	CASRRDSRYEQYF	TGTGCCAGCAGACGGGACAGTCGCTACGAGCAGTACTTC
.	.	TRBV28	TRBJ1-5	CASSLPRQPQHF	TGTGCCAGCAGTTTACCACGGCAGCCCCAGCATTTT
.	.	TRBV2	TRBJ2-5	CASSVGETQYF	TGTGCCAGCAGTGTCGGAGAGACCCAGTACTTC
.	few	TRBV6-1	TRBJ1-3	CASSPTVSGNTIYF	TGTGCCAGCAGTCCGACAGTATCTGGAAACACCATATATTTT
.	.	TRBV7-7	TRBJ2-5	CASSLGIGETQYF	TGTGCTAGCAGCTTAGGAATCGGGGAGACCCAGTACTTC
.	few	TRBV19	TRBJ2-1	CASSIGQSSYNEQFF	TGTGCCAGTAGTATTGGCCAGAGCTCCTACAATGAGCAGTTCTTC
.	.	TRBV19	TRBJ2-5	CASTPDSVQETQYF	TGTGCCAGTACCCCGGACTCAGTCCAAGAGACCCAGTACTTC
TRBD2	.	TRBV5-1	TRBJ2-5	CASSTSGLQETQYF	TGCGCCAGCTCCACTAGCGGGCTACAAGAGACCCAGTACTTC
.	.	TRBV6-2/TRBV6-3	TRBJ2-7	CASSYTSYEQYF	TGTGCCAGCAGCTATACTAGCTACGAGCAGTACTTC
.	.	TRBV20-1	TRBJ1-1	CSARGFKVGNTEAFF	TGCAGTGCTAGAGGGTTCAAGGTCGGGAACACTGAAGCTTTCTTT
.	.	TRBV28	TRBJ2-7	CASGQGHLPSYEQYF	TGTGCCAGCGGACAAGGACATCTACCGTCCTACGAGCAGTACTTC
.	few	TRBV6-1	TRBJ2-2	CASHTGETGELFF	TGTGCCAGCCACACTGGGGAAACCGGGGAGCTGTTTTTT
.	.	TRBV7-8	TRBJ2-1	CASKEPGLYNEQFF	TGTGCCAGCAAGGAGCCGGGACTTTACAATGAGCAGTTCTTC
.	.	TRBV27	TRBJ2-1	CASSFPSRNEQFF	TGTGCCAGCAGTTTCCCGAGCAGAAATGAGCAGTTCTTC
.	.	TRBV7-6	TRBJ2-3	CASSLGGTRGTDTQYF	TGTGCCAGCAGCTTAGGCGGGACACGAGGAACAGATACGCAGTATTTT
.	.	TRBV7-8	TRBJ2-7	CASSLTRLRRNEQYF	TGTGCCAGCAGCTTAACCCGGCTGCGAAGGAACGAGCAGTACTTC
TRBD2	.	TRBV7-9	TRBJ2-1	CASSPGTSGSANEQFF	TGTGCCAGCAGCCCCGGGACTAGCGGGAGTGCGAATGAGCAGTTCTTC
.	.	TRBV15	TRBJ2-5	CATSRDKGHGETQYF	TGTGCCACCAGCAGAGATAAAGGGCACGGAGAGACCCAGTACTTC
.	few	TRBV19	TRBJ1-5	CASSTALGVSNQPQHF	TGTGCCAGTAGTACGGCCCTGGGGGTTAGCAATCAGCCCCAGCATTTT
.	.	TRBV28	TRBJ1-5	CASSLERVSQHF	TGTGCCAGCAGTTTAGAACGGGTGTCCCAGCATTTT
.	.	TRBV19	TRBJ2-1	CASSMLPGTYNEQFF	TGTGCCAGTAGTATGCTCCCGGGTACCTACAATGAGCAGTTCTTC
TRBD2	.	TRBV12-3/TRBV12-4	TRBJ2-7	CASSPSGRVDYEQYF	TGTGCCAGCAGTCCGAGCGGGAGGGTTGACTACGAGCAGTACTTC
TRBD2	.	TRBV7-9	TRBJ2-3	CASSSGVTKDTQYF	TGTGCCAGCAGCAGCGGGGTGACTAAAGATACGCAGTATTTT
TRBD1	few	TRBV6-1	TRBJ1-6	CASAIKPGQADSPLHF	TGTGCCAGCGCAATTAAGCCGGGACAGGCAGATTCACCCCTCCACTTT
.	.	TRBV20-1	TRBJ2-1	CSAGPLEGPNEQFF	TGCAGTGCCGGACCTTTGGAGGGGCCGAATGAGCAGTTCTTC
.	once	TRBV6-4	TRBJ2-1	CASSDLGESNEQFF	TGTGCCAGCAGTGACTTGGGGGAATCAAATGAGCAGTTCTTC
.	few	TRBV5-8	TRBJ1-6	CASSLGSGDSPLHF	TGTGCCAGCAGCTTGGGGTCAGGAGATTCACCCCTCCACTTT